These 28 T cell receptor beta chains were sequenced from one sample in a study of cytomegalovirus exposure and HLA in healthy donors (dated by TCRdb to between 2016 and 2019). Receptors were amplified or captured by the immunoSEQ multiplex PCR assay. A mixture of 60 forward primers for TCR Vbeta segments and 13 reverse primers for TCR Jbeta segments was used in the multiplex PCR. Not all clones reach the TCRdb copy of this immuneACCESS table, which keeps in-frame sequences only. Checked studies attribute under half of the gap to unresolved V genes and leave the rest unexplained. The sample records about 100,000 clones, more than 65% of which are singletons. The top ten clonotypes cover over 3.5% of the sample. The specimen was PBMCs. Receptors originate from a woman aged 45-65 years in good health and CMV-seropositive.

The chain is built from TRBV2 and TRBJ1-6, with 9 bases aligning to TRBD1. V lost 3 bases, J lost 10 bases, and 16 bases stayed unmatched. This CDR3 has 18 amino acids. In germline, CDR1 is SNHLY, CDR2 FYNNEI. The DNA of the CDR3 is TGTGCCAGCAGTGAGGACGGGACAGGGACCGTGAGGGGATCACCCCTCCACTTT. This gives the protein CASSEDGTGTVRGSPLHF.

V and J are TRBV19 and TRBJ2-7, with 7 bases that match TRBD2. With V trimmed by 1 base and J by 3 bases, 3 bases remained unmatched. CDR3 length equals 14 residues. The germline V gene encodes CDR1 LNHDA and CDR2 SQIVND (reference sequence). CDR3 DNA: TGTGCCAGTAGTATAGGCTCTAGCGGCTACGAGCAGTACTTC. Its protein is CASSIGSSGYEQYF.

This clone was seen a handful of times. V is TRBV30 and J is TRBJ2-7; D not certain. V gave up 3 bases and J gave up 3 bases, with 9 bases separating them. The CDR3 consists of 12 residues. In germline, CDR1 is GTSNPN, CDR2 SVGIG (reference sequence). The CDR3 loop reads CAWSVPSYEQYF. The DNA for the CDR3 is TGTGCCTGGAGCGTACCCAGCTACGAGCAGTACTTC. The variable domain in full, completed from reference TRBV30 and TRBJ2-7, reads SQTIHQWPATLVQPVGSPLSLECTVEGTSNPNLYWYRQAAGRGLQLLFYSVGIGQISSEVPQNLSASRPQDRQFILSSKKLLLSDSGFYLCAWSVPSYEQYFGPGTRLTVT.

This chain connects TRBV5-1 to TRBJ2-1; the D gene is possibly TRBD2 (6 bases). The CDR3 has 14 amino acids. V lost 4 bases and J 7 bases, leaving 15 bases between the germline ends. Per the germline V gene, CDR1 is SGHRS and CDR2 is YFSETQ. The CDR3 nucleotides read TGCGCCAGCAGCATTCGAAGTAGCGGAAATGAGCAGTTCTTC. As protein: CASSIRSSGNEQFF.

The chain joins TRBV5-3 to TRBJ2-1; maybe TRBD2 (7 bases). TRBV5-3 is placed among ORFs of uncertain function. The CDR3 is 12 residues long. CDR3 in DNA: TGTTCGGGGGGCGCGGGTTACAATGAGCAGTTCTTC. It yields the protein CSGGAGYNEQFF.

This clone was detected only a few times. The junction does not match germline at one end; this may be a read error. This chain uses TRBV29-1 with TRBJ1-1; D possibly corresponds to TRBD1 (6 bases). CDR1 and CDR2 (germline): SQVTM, ANQGSEA. The CDR3 runs to 12 residues. CDR3 sequence: CSVEVRRQDLYF. CDR3 DNA: TGCAGCGTTGAAGTGAGGAGACAGGACCTTTACTTT.

This clone was counted a few times. V gene TRBV5-1 combines with J gene TRBJ1-2; weak D call: TRBD1 (5 bases). This CDR3 has 14 amino acids. V dropped 0 bases and J dropped 8 bases, with 14 bases sitting between them. Germline CDR1 reads SGHRS; CDR2 reads YFSETQ. In DNA form, the CDR3 reads TGCGCCAGCAGCTTGGGGTCGGGGGTGAAAGGCTACACCTTC. This gives the protein CASSLGSGVKGYTF. Full variable domain (remainder filled in from reference TRBV5-1 and TRBJ1-2): KAGVTQTPRYLIKTRGQQVTLSCSPISGHRSVSWYQQTPGQGLQFLFEYFSETQRNKGNFPGRFSGRQFSNSRSEMNVSTLELGDSALYLCASSLGSGVKGYTFGSGTRLTVV.

The chain recombines TRBV9 with TRBJ2-3; D might be TRBD2 (6 bases). The V end was cut by 1 base, the J end by 6 bases, with 12 bases between. This CDR3 has 14 residues. The germline CDR1 and CDR2 sequences are SGDLS and YYNGEE. The CDR3 reads CASSVIGGADTQYF. The CDR3 nucleotides are TGTGCCAGCAGCGTAATCGGCGGGGCTGATACGCAGTATTTT.

The chain employs TRBV10-3 and TRBJ2-5; no clear D gene. CDR1 and CDR2 from the germline V gene are ENHRY and SYGVKD. The CDR3 length is 14 residues. V was cut by 3 bases and J by 5 bases, with 13 bases left in between. The CDR3 spells CAISELEREETQYF. CDR3 DNA: TGTGCCATCAGTGAACTGGAGCGTGAGGAGACCCAGTACTTC.

The rearrangement uses TRBV9 and TRBJ1-3; 9 bases agree with TRBD1. Germline trimming cut 4 bases from V and 7 bases from J; bases unmatched to any gene: 9. The germline V gene has CDR1 SGDLS and CDR2 YYNGEE. This CDR3 is built from 15 residues. Here the CDR3 reads CASSTSGTGINTIYF. For the CDR3, the DNA is TGTGCCAGCAGCACCTCCGGGACAGGGATCAACACCATATATTTT.

The CDR3 DNA follows: TGTGCCAGTAGTGAGGGACTAGCGGTATTGACCGGGGAGCTGTTTTTT. Protein product: CASSEGLAVLTGELFF. This chain links TRBV19 with TRBJ2-2; TRBD2 matches 11 bases. The length of the CDR3 is 16 residues. With 5 bases clipped from V and 5 bases from J, the junction kept 7 bases outside the gene matches. Per germline, CDR1 LNHDA and CDR2 SQIVND (reference sequence).

This rearrangement joins TRBV5-1 to TRBJ1-1; TRBD1 matches at 8 bases. The V gene end was trimmed by 7 bases and the J gene end by 5 bases; junction bases not matched to a gene: 7. This CDR3 comprises 13 residues. In germline, CDR1 is SGHRS, CDR2 YFSETQ. CDR3 nucleotides: TGCGCCAGCCTTTCCGACAGGGGAACTGAAGCTTTCTTT. Encoded protein: CASLSDRGTEAFF.

J is TRBJ2-1 and V is TRBV30; no firm D call. The length of the CDR3 is 13 residues. V was clipped by 4 bases and J by 2 bases, with 9 bases between them. Germline V CDR1 and CDR2: GTSNPN, SVGIG (reference sequence). CDR3 sequence reads: CAWNWATYNEQFF. The DNA for the CDR3 is TGTGCCTGGAACTGGGCCACCTACAATGAGCAGTTCTTC.

V and J are TRBV9 and TRBJ2-1; 10 nucleotides agree with TRBD2. This CDR3 has 16 amino acids. The V and J ends lost 3 bases and 8 bases, in that order; junction bases with no gene match: 11. The germline CDR1 and CDR2 sequences are SGDLS and YYNGEE. CDR3 region: CASSAPVASGSYEQFF. CDR3 sequence (DNA): TGTGCCAGCAGCGCTCCCGTTGCTAGCGGGAGCTATGAGCAGTTCTTC.

This clone has just one count. This sequence joins TRBV6-5 and TRBJ2-1; the match to TRBD1 covers 7 bases. The CDR3 consists of 15 residues. Trimming removed 0 bases from V and 4 bases from J; junction bases left unmatched: 3. CDR1 and CDR2 (germline): MNHEY, SVGAGI. The DNA of the CDR3 is TGTGCCAGCAGTTACTCGAAGGGGGCTTACAATGAGCAGTTCTTC. The encoded protein is CASSYSKGAYNEQFF.

The chain combines TRBV6-5 with TRBJ2-3; 7 nucleotides align to TRBD2. CDR1 is MNHEY and CDR2 is SVGAGI in the germline V gene. The CDR3 has 15 residues. With V trimmed by 7 bases and J by 2 bases, 9 bases remained unmatched. In nucleotides, the CDR3 is TGTGCCAGCATGTCCCACACTAGCGACACAGATACGCAGTATTTT. Translating it yields CASMSHTSDTDTQYF.

The genes are TRBV7-9 and TRBJ2-2, with a tentative D call TRBD2 (6 bases). Germline loops: CDR1 SEHNR, CDR2 FQNEAQ (reference sequence). Trimming pared 2 bases from V and 5 bases from J, leaving 15 bases between. CDR3 length: 16 amino acids. The CDR3 loop reads CASSLPGGGKTGELFF. The CDR3 nucleotides read TGTGCCAGCAGCTTACCAGGAGGCGGGAAGACCGGGGAGCTGTTTTTT.

The J gene is TRBJ2-1, the V gene TRBV30, with 10 bases that match TRBD2. V gave up 7 bases and J gave up 8 bases; unmatched junction bases: 17. The CDR3 extends over 16 amino acids. In germline, CDR1 is GTSNPN, CDR2 SVGIG (reference sequence). CDR3 in amino acids: CASLGGTSGGGHEQFF. The DNA for the CDR3 is TGTGCCTCCCTCGGAGGGACGAGCGGGGGGGGCCATGAGCAGTTCTTC. The variable domain in full, with the rest retrieved from reference TRBV30 and TRBJ2-1, is SQTIHQWPATLVQPVGSPLSLECTVEGTSNPNLYWYRQAAGRGLQLLFYSVGIGQISSEVPQNLSASRPQDRQFILSSKKLLLSDSGFYLCASLGGTSGGGHEQFFGPGTRLTVL.

J is TRBJ1-3 and V is TRBV7-9, with D unresolved. This CDR3 has 14 amino acids. The V gene's germline CDR1 is SEHNR and CDR2 FQNEAQ (reference sequence). V was trimmed by 5 bases and J by 0 bases, leaving 8 bases between them. CDR3: CASSLDSSGNTIYF. CDR3 in DNA: TGTGCCAGCAGCCTAGATAGCTCTGGAAACACCATATATTTT.

This clone has only a few counts. The CDR3 DNA reads as TGTGCCAGCAGTGGGGGAGAAAATAGCAATCAGCCCCAGCATTTT. Translated: CASSGGENSNQPQHF. This sequence joins TRBV6-1 and TRBJ1-5; D is undetermined. V was pared by 4 bases and J by 0 bases, with 10 bases between. In germline, CDR1 is MNHNS, CDR2 SASEGT. The CDR3 is 15 residues long.

The chain links TRBV5-6 to TRBJ2-7; TRBD1 is a possible D gene (5 bases). The CDR3 loop spans 14 amino acids. Trimming took 0 bases from V and 6 from J, leaving 13 bases between them. The germline CDR1 and CDR2 sequences are SGHDT and YYEEEE. CDR3 region: CASSLGARVREQYF. The CDR3 DNA follows: TGTGCCAGCAGCTTGGGGGCCAGGGTACGCGAGCAGTACTTC.

The chain recombines TRBV7-6 with TRBJ1-5, with 10 bases matching TRBD1. V trimming: 3 bases; J trimming: 0 bases; junction bases outside the gene matches: 5. CDR1 is SGHVS, CDR2 FNYEAQ, per germline. The CDR3 is 17 amino acids. The CDR3 coding sequence is TGTGCCAGCAGCTTGACAGGGGGCTTCAATAGCAATCAGCCCCAGCATTTT. Amino acids: CASSLTGGFNSNQPQHF. The variable domain in full, with the rest retrieved from reference TRBV7-6 and TRBJ1-5, is GAGVSQSPRYKVTKRGQDVALRCDPISGHVSLYWYRQALGQGPEFLTYFNYEAQQDKSGLPNDRFSAERPEGSISTLTIQRTEQRDSAMYRCASSLTGGFNSNQPQHFGDGTRLSIL.

The CDR3 DNA reads TGCGCCAGCAGCCAAACCGGGACTAGCGCGGATGAGCAGTTCTTC. Translation gives CASSQTGTSADEQFF. V and J are TRBV4-1 and TRBJ2-1; 10 bases align to TRBD2. With 2 bases clipped from V and 8 bases from J, the junction kept 6 bases outside the gene matches. This CDR3 has 15 residues. Germline values: CDR1 MGHRA, CDR2 YSYEKL.

The rearrangement links TRBV9 to TRBJ2-3; 11 nucleotides match TRBD2. Germline assignment: CDR1 SGDLS and CDR2 YYNGEE. The CDR3 length is 15 residues. With 2 bases clipped from V and 5 bases from J, the junction kept 4 bases outside the gene matches. The CDR3 here is CASSVRLAGGDTQYF. The CDR3 DNA sequence: TGTGCCAGCAGCGTCCGGCTAGCGGGGGGAGATACGCAGTATTTT.

V and J are TRBV5-4 and TRBJ1-1; 8 nucleotides align to TRBD1. Per germline, CDR1 SGHNT and CDR2 YYREEE (reference sequence). The length of the CDR3 is 15 residues. After removal of 4 bases from V and 4 bases from J, the junction contained 9 bases not matched to a gene. CDR3 DNA sequence: TGTGCCAGCAGCATAACGACAGGGGCCGGCACTGAAGCTTTCTTT. Translating it yields CASSITTGAGTEAFF.

The chain recombines TRBV13 with TRBJ2-5; 12 bases align to TRBD2. The CDR3 totals 16 residues. The V gene's germline CDR1 is PRHDT and CDR2 FYEKMQ (reference sequence). The J segment lost 5 bases and the V segment lost 5 bases, leaving 9 bases of the junction unmatched. Here the CDR3 DNA reads TGTGCCAGCAGCGCCGCTAGCGGGGGGGCCGGCGAGACCCAGTACTTC. Its translation is CASSAASGGAGETQYF.

The rearrangement joins TRBV29-1 to TRBJ1-1; TRBD1 aligns across 7 bases. The germline V gene encodes CDR1 SQVTM and CDR2 ANQGSEA. The V and J ends lost 1 base and 8 bases, in that order; junction bases with no gene match: 13. The CDR3 is made up of 15 amino acids. CDR3 coding DNA: TGCAGCGTTGAAGGGGCCGAGACAGGGACAAAGGAAGCTTTCTTT. The encoded protein is CSVEGAETGTKEAFF.

The V and J genes are TRBV5-1 and TRBJ1-4; D unclear. This CDR3 spans 17 amino acids. The germline CDR1 and CDR2 sequences are SGHRS and YFSETQ. Trimming pared 0 bases from V and 7 bases from J, leaving 19 bases between. The CDR3 bases are TGCGCCAGCAGCTTGGCCCTCGGGAGTGGCAGAGGTGAAAAACTGTTTTTT. As protein: CASSLALGSGRGEKLFF.